The sequence of this T cell receptor beta chain was determined in a study of T cell repertoires in cytomegalovirus infection. TCRdb recomputed calls from the reads with MiXCR, one row per CDR3 protein. The sample records approximately 1,000,000 distinct CDR3 sequences, approximately 32% being singletons. About this clonotype: The antigen remains unidentified.

Germline CDR1 MNHEY, CDR2 SMNVEV (reference sequence). The CDR3 sequence is 13 residues long. V lost 2 bases and J 4 bases, leaving 9 bases between the germline ends. The input for sequencing was cultured CD8+ T cells from PBMCs, taken from culture after CMV antigen stimulation. The chain combines TRBV27 with TRBJ2-7; no firm D call. The receptor's source is a human donor in good health (CMV status not recorded). Some clones in this sample may be carry-over from other donors' samples. CDR3 region: CASSLGQQYEQYV. DNA of the CDR3: TGTGCCAGCAGTTTAGGGCAGCAGTACGAGCAGTACGTC.